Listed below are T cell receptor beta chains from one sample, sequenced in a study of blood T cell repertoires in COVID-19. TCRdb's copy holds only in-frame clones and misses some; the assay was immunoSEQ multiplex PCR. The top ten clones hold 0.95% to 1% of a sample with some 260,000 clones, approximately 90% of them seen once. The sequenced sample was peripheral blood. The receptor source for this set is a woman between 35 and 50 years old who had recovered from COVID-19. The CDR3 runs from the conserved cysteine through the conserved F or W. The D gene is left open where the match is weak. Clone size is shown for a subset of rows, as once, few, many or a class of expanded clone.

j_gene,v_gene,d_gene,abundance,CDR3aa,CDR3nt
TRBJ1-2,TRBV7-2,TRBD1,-,CASSITDRGLIYGYTF,TGTGCCAGCAGCATCACCGACAGGGGGCTGATCTATGGCTACACCTTC
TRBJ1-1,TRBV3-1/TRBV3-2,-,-,CASSQDGWGGSGKAFF,TGTGCCAGCAGCCAAGATGGATGGGGAGGGAGTGGGAAAGCTTTCTTT
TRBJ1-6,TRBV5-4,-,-,CASSFRRGGDYNSPLHF,TGTGCCAGCAGCTTTAGGAGGGGAGGGGACTATAATTCACCCCTCCACTTT
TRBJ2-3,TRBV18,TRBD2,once,CASSPSTGLAGPDTQYF,TGTGCCAGCTCACCATCGACCGGACTAGCGGGACCAGATACGCAGTATTTT
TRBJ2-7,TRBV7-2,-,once,CASSPRGGRYEQYF,TGTGCCAGCAGCCCTAGGGGGGGAAGATACGAGCAGTACTTC
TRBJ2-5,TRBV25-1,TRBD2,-,CASRTSGQETQYF,TGTGCCAGCCGGACTAGCGGACAAGAGACCCAGTACTTC
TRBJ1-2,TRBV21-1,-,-,CASRPPATGGTDYTF,TGTGCCAGCAGACCCCCAGCGACAGGGGGCACGGACTACACCTTC
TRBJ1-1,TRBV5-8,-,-,CASSRAGEAFF,TGTGCCAGCAGCCGGGCGGGAGAAGCTTTCTTT
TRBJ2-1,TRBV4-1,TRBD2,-,CASSQDGLAGGKSYNEQFF,TGCGCCAGCAGCCAAGATGGGCTAGCGGGAGGGAAATCCTACAATGAGCAGTTCTTC
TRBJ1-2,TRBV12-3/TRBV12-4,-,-,CASSSGSGYTF,TGTGCCAGCAGTTCCGGTAGCGGCTACACCTTC
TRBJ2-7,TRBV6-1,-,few,CASSEIRGYEQYF,TGTGCCAGCAGTGAAATCCGGGGCTACGAGCAGTACTTC
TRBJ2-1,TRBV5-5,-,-,CASSLVGAGIWVNEQFF,TGTGCCAGCAGCTTGGTGGGGGCCGGGATATGGGTCAATGAGCAGTTCTTC
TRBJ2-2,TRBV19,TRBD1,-,CATSLGRGQGRTGELFF,TGTGCCACCTCCCTCGGCAGGGGGCAGGGTCGTACCGGGGAGCTGTTTTTT
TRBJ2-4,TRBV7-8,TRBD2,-,CASSRPGTSNIQYF,TGTGCCAGCAGCCGCCCCGGGACTAGTAACATTCAGTACTTC
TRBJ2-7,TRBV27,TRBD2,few,CASSPVVAGGGEQYF,TGTGCCAGCAGCCCCGTGGTAGCGGGAGGGGGGGAGCAGTACTTC
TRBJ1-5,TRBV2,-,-,CASIGQPNQPQHF,TGTGCCAGCATTGGACAGCCGAATCAGCCCCAGCATTTT
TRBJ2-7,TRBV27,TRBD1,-,CASRPRGPSAYEQYF,TGTGCCAGCAGACCCAGGGGGCCCTCCGCCTACGAGCAGTACTTC
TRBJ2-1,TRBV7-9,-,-,CASSEQGLGEQFF,TGTGCCAGCAGCGAGCAGGGTTTGGGTGAGCAGTTCTTC
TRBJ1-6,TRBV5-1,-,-,CASSLEERTVSPISPLHF,TGCGCCAGCAGCTTGGAGGAGAGGACAGTTTCTCCAATTTCACCCCTCCACTTT
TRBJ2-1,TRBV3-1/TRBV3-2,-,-,CASSQDPAGQFF,TGTGCCAGCAGCCAAGATCCGGCGGGGCAGTTCTTC